This T cell receptor beta chain was retrieved from a study of blood T cell repertoires in COVID-19. Background on the study: COVID-19 samples from acute and convalescent phases originated in the United States, Italy and Spain. In each case, the material was cDNA or gDNA derived from T cells, B-cell-depleted T cells, or PBMCs.

Using immunoSEQ multiplex PCR, the repertoire was profiled, and TCRdb retains in-frame clones only, with some absent. The sample shows 200,000 to 250,000 clones, over 75% of them seen only once. Germline assignment: CDR1 MGHRA and CDR2 YSYEKL. The length of the CDR3 is 14 residues. The J segment lost 3 bases and the V segment lost 5 bases, leaving 7 bases of the junction unmatched. The chain recombines TRBV4-1 with TRBJ2-7; 7 positions match TRBD1. The receptor comes from a woman between 40 and 55 years old who had recovered from COVID-19. The sample was peripheral blood. The CDR3 loop is CASSYRDSRYEQYF. The CDR3 nucleotides are TGCGCCAGCAGCTACCGGGACAGCCGCTACGAGCAGTACTTC.